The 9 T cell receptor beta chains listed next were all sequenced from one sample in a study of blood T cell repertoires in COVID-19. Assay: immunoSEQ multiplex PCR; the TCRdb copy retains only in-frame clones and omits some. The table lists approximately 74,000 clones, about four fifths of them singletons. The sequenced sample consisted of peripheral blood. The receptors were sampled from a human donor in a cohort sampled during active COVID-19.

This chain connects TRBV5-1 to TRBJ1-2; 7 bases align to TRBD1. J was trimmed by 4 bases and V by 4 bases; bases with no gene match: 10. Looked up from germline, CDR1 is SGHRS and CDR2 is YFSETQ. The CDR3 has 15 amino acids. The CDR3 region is CASSPGDRGGYGYTF. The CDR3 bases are TGCGCCAGCAGCCCCGGGGACAGAGGGGGCTATGGCTACACCTTC.

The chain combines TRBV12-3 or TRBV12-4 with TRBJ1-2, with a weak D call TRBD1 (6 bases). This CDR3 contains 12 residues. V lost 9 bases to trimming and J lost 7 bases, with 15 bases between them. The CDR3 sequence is CASSPNRVGYTF. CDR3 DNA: TGTGCCAGTTCTCCGAACAGGGTTGGCTACACCTTC.

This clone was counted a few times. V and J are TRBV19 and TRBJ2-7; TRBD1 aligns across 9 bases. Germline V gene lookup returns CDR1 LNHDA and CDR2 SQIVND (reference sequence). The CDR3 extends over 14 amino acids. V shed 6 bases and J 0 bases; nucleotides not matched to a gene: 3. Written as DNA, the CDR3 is TGTGCCAGTAGAGGACAGGGGAACTCCTACGAGCAGTACTTC. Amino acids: CASRGQGNSYEQYF.

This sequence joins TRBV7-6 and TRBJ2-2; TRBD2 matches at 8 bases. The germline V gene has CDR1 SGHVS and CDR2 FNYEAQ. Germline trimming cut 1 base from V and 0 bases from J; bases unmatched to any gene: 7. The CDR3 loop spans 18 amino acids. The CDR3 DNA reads TGTGCCAGCAGCTTAGGATGGGGCGGGGGGCCGAACACCGGGGAGCTGTTTTTT. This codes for CASSLGWGGGPNTGELFF.

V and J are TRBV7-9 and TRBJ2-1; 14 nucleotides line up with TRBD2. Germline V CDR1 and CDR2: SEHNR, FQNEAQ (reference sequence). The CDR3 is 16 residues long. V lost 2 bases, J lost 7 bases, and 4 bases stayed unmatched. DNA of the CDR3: TGTGCCAGCAGCTTAACCGGACTAGCGGGGGGAAATGAGCAGTTCTTC. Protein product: CASSLTGLAGGNEQFF.

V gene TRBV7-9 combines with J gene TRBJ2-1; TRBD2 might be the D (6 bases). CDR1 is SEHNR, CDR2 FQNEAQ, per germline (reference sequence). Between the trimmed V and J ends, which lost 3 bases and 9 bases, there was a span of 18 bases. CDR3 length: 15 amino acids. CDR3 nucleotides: TGTGCCAGCAGCTTCCCGTTGGGCGGGAAGGTTGAGCAGTTCTTC. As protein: CASSFPLGGKVEQFF.

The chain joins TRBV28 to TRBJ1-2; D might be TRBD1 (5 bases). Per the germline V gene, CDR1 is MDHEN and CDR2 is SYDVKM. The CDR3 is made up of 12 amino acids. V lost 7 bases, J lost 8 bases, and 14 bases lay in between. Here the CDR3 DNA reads TGTGCCAGCACTGGGGCGAGTGTCGGCTACACCTTC. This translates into CASTGASVGYTF.

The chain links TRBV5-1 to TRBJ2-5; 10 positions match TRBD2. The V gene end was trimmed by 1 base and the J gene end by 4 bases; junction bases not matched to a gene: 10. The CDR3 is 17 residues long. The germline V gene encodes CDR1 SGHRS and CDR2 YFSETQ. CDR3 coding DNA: TGCGCCAGCAGCTTGAGTCTTAGCGGGGGGTCTGGAGAGACCCAGTACTTC. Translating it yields CASSLSLSGGSGETQYF. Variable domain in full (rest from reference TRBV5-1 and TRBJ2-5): KAGVTQTPRYLIKTRGQQVTLSCSPISGHRSVSWYQQTPGQGLQFLFEYFSETQRNKGNFPGRFSGRQFSNSRSEMNVSTLELGDSALYLCASSLSLSGGSGETQYFGPGTRLLVL.

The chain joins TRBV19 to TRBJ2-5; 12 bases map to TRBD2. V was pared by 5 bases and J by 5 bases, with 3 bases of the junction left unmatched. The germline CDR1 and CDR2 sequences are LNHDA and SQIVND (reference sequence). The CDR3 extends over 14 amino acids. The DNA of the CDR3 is TGTGCCAGTAGTCCTAGCGGGGGGGAGGAGACCCAGTACTTC. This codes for CASSPSGGEETQYF.